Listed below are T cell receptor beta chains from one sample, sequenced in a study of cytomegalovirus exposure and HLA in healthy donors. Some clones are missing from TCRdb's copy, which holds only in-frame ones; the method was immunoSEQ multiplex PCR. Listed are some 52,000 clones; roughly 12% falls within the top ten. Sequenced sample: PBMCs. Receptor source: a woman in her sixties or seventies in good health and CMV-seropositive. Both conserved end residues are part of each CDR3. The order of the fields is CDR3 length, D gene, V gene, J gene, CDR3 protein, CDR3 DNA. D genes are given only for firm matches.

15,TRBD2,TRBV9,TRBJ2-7,CASSVAGGPGTEQYF,TGTGCCAGCAGCGTAGCGGGGGGGCCGGGGACCGAGCAGTACTTC
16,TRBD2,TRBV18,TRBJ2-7,CASSPRVGGGPHEQYF,TGTGCCAGCTCACCCCGGGTTGGCGGGGGGCCCCACGAGCAGTACTTC
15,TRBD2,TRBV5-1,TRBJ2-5,CASRLRLAGGETQYF,TGCGCCAGCAGGCTGAGGTTAGCGGGGGGAGAGACCCAGTACTTC
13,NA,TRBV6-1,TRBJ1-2,CASSDAGVYGYTF,TGTGCCAGCAGTGACGCAGGGGTGTATGGCTACACCTTC
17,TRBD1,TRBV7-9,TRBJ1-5,CASTIIRPGQGNQPQHF,TGTGCCAGCACCATCATCCGGCCGGGACAGGGAAATCAGCCCCAGCATTTT
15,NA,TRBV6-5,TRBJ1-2,CASSYTTGSLYGYTF,TGTGCCAGCAGTTACACGACAGGATCTCTTTATGGCTACACCTTC
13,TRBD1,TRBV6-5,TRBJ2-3,CASTTSSGTGEYF,TGTGCCAGCACCACCTCCTCGGGGACAGGGGAGTATTTT
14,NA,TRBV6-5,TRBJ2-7,CASSREFSSYEQYF,TGTGCCAGCAGCCGGGAATTCAGCTCCTACGAGCAGTACTTC
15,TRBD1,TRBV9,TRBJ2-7,CASSEGQGASYEQYF,TGTGCCAGCAGCGAGGGACAGGGAGCCTCCTACGAGCAGTACTTC
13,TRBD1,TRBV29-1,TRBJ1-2,CSAPGQGLYGYTF,TGCAGCGCCCCCGGACAGGGTCTATATGGCTACACCTTC
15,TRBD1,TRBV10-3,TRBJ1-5,CAIKARQGVGQPQHF,TGTGCCATCAAGGCGCGACAGGGCGTTGGTCAGCCCCAGCATTTT
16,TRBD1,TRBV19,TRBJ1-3,CASSDSGTGNGNTIYF,TGTGCCAGTAGTGATTCCGGGACAGGGAATGGAAACACCATATATTTT
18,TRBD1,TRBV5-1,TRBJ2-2,CASSRPGTGTPGTGELFF,TGCGCCAGCAGCAGACCCGGGACAGGGACCCCCGGGACCGGGGAGCTGTTTTTT
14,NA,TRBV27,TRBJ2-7,CASRPRQATYEQYF,TGTGCCAGCAGACCGCGACAGGCAACCTACGAGCAGTACTTC
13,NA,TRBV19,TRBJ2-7,CASSMVVSYEQYF,TGTGCCAGTAGTATGGTAGTCTCCTACGAGCAGTACTTC
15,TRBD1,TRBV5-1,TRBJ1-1,CASSLATGGSTEAFF,TGCGCCAGCAGCTTGGCGACAGGGGGGAGCACTGAAGCTTTCTTT
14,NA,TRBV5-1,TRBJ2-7,CASSSSVGTGEQYF,TGCGCCAGCAGCTCCTCGGTGGGTACGGGGGAGCAGTACTTC
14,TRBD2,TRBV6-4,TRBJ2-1,CASSDGLAGDEQFF,TGTGCCAGCAGTGACGGACTAGCGGGGGATGAGCAGTTCTTC
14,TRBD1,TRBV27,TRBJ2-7,CASSARTGPYEQYF,TGTGCCAGCAGTGCAAGGACAGGTCCCTACGAGCAGTACTTC
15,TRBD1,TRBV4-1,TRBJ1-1,CASSQGDRRDTEAFF,TGCGCCAGCAGCCAAGGGGACAGGCGGGACACTGAAGCTTTCTTT
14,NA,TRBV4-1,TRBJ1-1,CASSQDREDTEAFF,TGCGCCAGCAGCCAAGATCGGGAAGACACTGAAGCTTTCTTT
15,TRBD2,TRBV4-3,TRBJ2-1,CASSLSGGHYNEQFF,TGCGCCAGCAGCTTGAGCGGGGGGCATTACAATGAGCAGTTCTTC
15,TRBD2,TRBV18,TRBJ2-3,CASSPLAGPSDTQYF,TGTGCCAGCTCACCCCTAGCGGGGCCCTCAGATACGCAGTATTTT